This is a list of T cell receptor beta chains from one sample in a study of identical twins. MiXCR, applied by TCRdb to the 5' RACE reads, yields one record per CDR3 protein. Of under 900,000 distinct CDR3 sequences listed, 9% to 15% were seen once; the top ten hold 1.5% to 2%. Separately, the same data were catalogued under a study of yellow fever vaccine responses in identical twins.

The sequencing input was PBMCs. Receptors originate from a woman under 30 in good health. CDR3s include the opening cysteine and the closing phenylalanine or tryptophan. Rows give clone size only sometimes, using once, few, many, or a class for an expanded clone.

clone_size j_call cdr3_length v_call cdr3_aa
few TRBJ2-3 16 TRBV10-3 CAISESRGGGTDTQYF
few TRBJ2-1 18 TRBV4-1 CASSQDPYGTSGGYEQFF
- TRBJ2-5 16 TRBV4-1 CASSRSGLLQRETQYF
many TRBJ2-3 16 TRBV9 CASSGQGGQVTDTQYF
- TRBJ2-3 15 TRBV15 CATSRDQVGADTQYF
- TRBJ1-5 15 TRBV27 CASSLRTGGNQPQHF
few TRBJ1-2 16 TRBV5-1 CASSLVSGKADYGYTF
- TRBJ1-1 15 TRBV12-3/TRBV12-4 CASSHGTAMNTEAFF
few TRBJ1-2 14 TRBV6-2/TRBV6-3 CASSLGTTGYGYTF
few TRBJ2-2 14 TRBV28 CAIQREPNTGELFF
few TRBJ1-1 15 TRBV12-3/TRBV12-4 CATELTGSLNTEAFF
- TRBJ1-1 15 TRBV20-1 CSASPSHGGRAEAFF
few TRBJ2-1 15 TRBV3-1 CASSRTSGGRDEQFF
many TRBJ1-1 15 TRBV4-1 CASRIRDSMNTEAFF
- TRBJ2-7 15 TRBV12-3/TRBV12-4 CASSLGLPSSYEQYF
- TRBJ1-5 20 TRBV6-2/TRBV6-3 CASSYQLTAPVANSNQPQHF